Shown below are 13 T cell receptor beta chains from a single sample sequenced in a study of cytomegalovirus exposure and HLA in healthy donors. This PCR relied on a set of 60 Vbeta primers and 13 Jbeta primers. Produced via immunoSEQ multiplex PCR; TCRdb's table is partial and in-frame only. The table records some 150,000 clones, around 76% of them present only once. The specimen was PBMCs. All receptors derive from a man in his sixties in good health and CMV-seronegative.

This rearrangement joins TRBV6-1 to TRBJ2-5; TRBD2 matches 15 bases. The V segment lost 6 bases and the J segment 7 bases; nucleotides outside the gene matches: 6. This CDR3 contains 15 residues. CDR1 and CDR2 (germline): MNHNS, SASEGT. The CDR3: CASREGLAGGWTQYF. The CDR3 DNA reads TGTGCCAGCAGGGAGGGACTAGCGGGGGGTTGGACCCAGTACTTC.

The V gene is TRBV15, the J gene TRBJ2-5; TRBD1 agrees at 9 bases. The V and J ends lost 1 base and 3 bases, in that order; junction bases with no gene match: 3. The CDR3 extends over 15 amino acids. The germline V gene encodes CDR1 LNHNV and CDR2 YYDKDF (reference sequence). CDR3 sequence (DNA): TGTGCCACCAGCAGAGGGGGACAGGGAGAAGAGACCCAGTACTTC. This gives the protein CATSRGGQGEETQYF.

This clone was found once. V gene TRBV10-3 combines with J gene TRBJ2-7, with D unresolved. The CDR3 spans 11 residues. Looked up from germline, CDR1 is ENHRY and CDR2 is SYGVKD. The V end lost 6 bases, the J end lost 7 bases, and 10 bases lay between the germline ends. CDR3 DNA: TGTGCCATCAGGAGTACGTGGGAGCAGTACTTC. Protein sequence: CAIRSTWEQYF.

This clone was counted a single time. V is TRBV27 and J is TRBJ2-1; no definite D call. The ends were cut back, 5 bases at V and 9 bases at J, with 17 bases in the middle. The CDR3 is 14 residues long. Germline V CDR1 and CDR2: MNHEY, SMNVEV (reference sequence). The CDR3 DNA reads TGTGCCAGCAGTCCCGTCGGTGTGTTGAGTGAGCAGTTCTTC. This sequence encodes CASSPVGVLSEQFF.

The chain joins TRBV5-6 to TRBJ1-2, with 9 bases fitting TRBD1. J lost 8 bases, V lost 0 bases, and 2 bases had no gene match. The germline V gene has CDR1 SGHDT and CDR2 YYEEEE. CDR3 length: 13 amino acids. CDR3 amino acids: CASSLGTGEGYTF. The CDR3 nucleotides are TGTGCCAGCAGCTTGGGGACAGGGGAGGGCTACACCTTC. Filled out from reference TRBV5-6 and TRBJ1-2, the complete variable domain reads DAGVTQSPTHLIKTRGQQVTLRCSPKSGHDTVSWYQQALGQGPQFIFQYYEEEERQRGNFPDRFSGHQFPNYSSELNVNALLLGDSALYLCASSLGTGEGYTFGSGTRLTVV.

This chain links TRBV4-1 with TRBJ2-5; 8 positions match TRBD2. The J call may be faulty, since TRBJ2-7 better matches the DNA end. Germline V gene sequence: CDR1 MGHRA, CDR2 YSYEKL. The CDR3 extends over 16 amino acids. The CDR3 sequence: CASSRDRGGGSYEQYF. The CDR3 DNA sequence: TGCGCCAGCAGCCGGGATCGGGGGGGCGGTTCCTACGAGCAGTACTTC.

This chain links TRBV29-1 with TRBJ1-4, with a possible D match to TRBD1 (6 bases). The germline gives CDR1 SQVTM, CDR2 ANQGSEA. Trimming cost V 7 bases and J 8 bases, with 17 bases left between them. This CDR3 has 13 residues. CDR3 sequence: CSGQTGVGEKLFF. In DNA form, the CDR3 reads TGCAGCGGACAGACAGGAGTGGGGGAAAAACTGTTTTTT. The variable domain in full, with the rest retrieved from reference TRBV29-1 and TRBJ1-4, is SAVISQKPSRDICQRGTSLTIQCQVDSQVTMMFWYRQQPGQSLTLIATANQGSEATYESGFVIDKFPISRPNLTFSTLTVSNMSPEDSSIYLCSGQTGVGEKLFFGSGTQLSVL.

This chain joins TRBV28 and TRBJ2-5, with 7 bases aligning to TRBD2. CDR1 MDHEN and CDR2 SYDVKM come from the germline V gene. J lost 4 bases, V lost 2 bases, and 7 bases had no gene match. The CDR3 is 15 amino acids. This CDR3 reads CASSLRGGSRETQYF. CDR3 DNA sequence: TGTGCCAGCAGTTTACGCGGGGGTAGCAGAGAGACCCAGTACTTC.

The chain is built from TRBV10-3 and TRBJ2-5, with 10 bases that match TRBD1. This CDR3 has 16 residues. V dropped 1 base and J dropped 1; count of bases not matched to a gene: 3. Germline values: CDR1 ENHRY, CDR2 SYGVKD. CDR3 protein: CAISEWDRGAQETQYF. DNA for the CDR3: TGTGCCATCAGTGAGTGGGACAGGGGTGCCCAAGAGACCCAGTACTTC.

The chain uses TRBV30 and TRBJ2-5; 7 positions match TRBD2. Germline V lookup: CDR1 GTSNPN, CDR2 SVGIG (reference sequence). Trimming cost V 8 bases and J 2 bases; bases outside gene matches: 8. The CDR3 has 13 amino acids. The CDR3 DNA reads as TGTGCCAGCGAGGGAGGGACGCAAGAGACCCAGTACTTC. Its protein is CASEGGTQETQYF.

The chain links TRBV7-6 to TRBJ2-2; 8 bases are shared with TRBD1. The CDR3 runs to 17 residues. The V and J ends lost 5 bases and 0 bases, in that order; junction bases with no gene match: 8. The germline V gene encodes CDR1 SGHVS and CDR2 FNYEAQ. The CDR3 nucleotides read TGTGCCAGCAGCATCCATCCGGGACAGGCGAACACCGGGGAGCTGTTTTTT. This encodes CASSIHPGQANTGELFF.

The sample holds a few counts of this clone. This sequence joins TRBV4-1 and TRBJ2-1, with TRBD1 as a possible D gene (6 bases). The V gene lost 4 bases and the J gene lost 9 bases, with 13 bases spanning the gap. Per germline, CDR1 MGHRA and CDR2 YSYEKL. This CDR3 region has 13 residues. CDR3 in amino acids: CASSPQGQGEQFF. The DNA for the CDR3 is TGCGCCAGCAGCCCGCAGGGGCAGGGTGAGCAGTTCTTC.

The rearrangement uses TRBV6-5 and TRBJ1-5, with D uncertain. This CDR3 region has 13 residues. Germline V gene data show CDR1 as MNHEY and CDR2 as SVGAGI. Trimming pared 6 bases from V and 4 bases from J, leaving 10 bases between. The CDR3 here is CASRRGGNQPQHF. The CDR3 DNA is TGTGCCAGCAGGCGGGGAGGGAATCAGCCCCAGCATTTT.